This TCR beta chain derives from a study of response to subunit inactivated influenza vaccine. MiXCR, applied by TCRdb to the RT-PCR reads, yields one record per CDR3 protein. The sample yields roughly 700,000 distinct CDR3 sequences, around 14% seen once. The sample holds a few counts of this clonotype. Material: PBMCs from blood, obtained around 15 days before vaccination. The receptor's source is a man aged 50 or older who received an inactivated influenza vaccine.

CDR3 bases: TGTGCCAGCAGCCAAGGGGCCCAAGAGAAGTATTCACCCCTCCACTTT. Translation: CASSQGAQEKYSPLHF. The chain recombines TRBV4-2 with TRBJ1-6, with D uncertain. Germline values: CDR1 LGHNA, CDR2 YNFKEQ. The CDR3 spans 16 residues. The V and J ends lost 1 base and 8 bases respectively, with 15 bases between them.